The 14 T cell receptor beta chains listed next were all sequenced from one sample in a study of T cells in Graves' hyperthyroidism and ophthalmopathy (dated by TCRdb to about 2019). The library was made by multiplex PCR. The instrument was an Illumina HiSeq 2000. The TCR beta CDR3 regions were amplified from the RNA transcripts. The TCR CDR3 was subjected to a first round of RT-PCR using the HTBI primer set and the Qiagen OneStep RT-PCR kit. In TCRdb, the public reads were trimmed at Q25 with fastp and aligned with MiXCR, with productive beta chains retained. All rows with the same CDR3 protein become a single entry with the most common DNA and genes. For this sample there are roughly 720,000 distinct CDR3 sequences; roughly 17% appear just once. Roughly a sixth of the sample goes to the ten largest clones. The source material was blood. These TCRs come from a man aged 50-60 years with Graves' hyperthyroidism.

This clonotype has ten or more counts. CDR3 sequence: CASSLAGLGTDTQYF. The CDR3 nucleotides read TGTGCCAGCAGCTTAGCTGGGTTGGGCACAGATACGCAGTATTTT. J is TRBJ2-3 and V is TRBV11-3; no definite D call. Looked up from germline, CDR1 is SGHNT and CDR2 is YENEEA. Between the trimmed V and J ends, which lost 1 base and 1 base, there was a span of 9 bases. The CDR3 contains 15 residues. Based on the CDR3 plus reference TRBV11-3 and TRBJ2-3, the full variable domain is EAGVVQSPRYKIIEKKQPVAFWCNPISGHNTLYWYLQNLGQGPELLIRYENEEAVDDSQLPKDRFSAERLKGVDSTLKIQPAELGDSAVYLCASSLAGLGTDTQYFGPGTRLTVL.

The genes are TRBV20-1 and TRBJ1-1; 8 bases are shared with TRBD1. The length of the CDR3 is 13 residues. V was clipped by 6 bases and J by 1 base; unmatched bases: 4. Per germline, CDR1 DFQATT and CDR2 SNEGSKA (reference sequence). The CDR3 region is CSAPDRANTEAFF. CDR3 bases: TGCAGTGCCCCGGACAGGGCGAACACTGAAGCTTTCTTT.

This clonotype came up many times. The chain joins TRBV28 to TRBJ2-4; TRBD1 aligns across 9 bases. Germline values: CDR1 MDHEN, CDR2 SYDVKM. The CDR3 covers 17 residues. V lost 6 bases to trimming and J lost 0 bases; unmatched junction nucleotides: 9. CDR3 sequence: CASRTSGQGLAKNIQYF. DNA of the CDR3: TGTGCCAGCAGAACATCGGGACAGGGTCTAGCCAAAAACATTCAGTACTTC.

The sample holds a few counts of this clonotype. This could be a read error, since a much larger clone is one nucleotide away. The chain has TRBV28 and TRBJ1-6; TRBD1 aligns across 12 bases. V was clipped by 4 bases and J by 7 bases; unmatched bases: 5. The CDR3 has 16 amino acids. Germline V CDR1 and CDR2: MDHEN, SYDVKM. The CDR3 region is CASSSLGQGANSPLHF. The CDR3 nucleotides read TGTGCCAGCAGTTCGCTGGGACAGGGGGCCAATTCACCCCTCCACTTT.

Ten or more counts support this clonotype. The chain couples TRBV28 to TRBJ2-1; 9 bases fit TRBD2. Per germline, CDR1 MDHEN and CDR2 SYDVKM. J was trimmed by 8 bases and V by 6 bases; bases with no gene match: 14. The CDR3 loop spans 16 amino acids. CDR3 in DNA: TGTGCCAGCAGCCTCAGTCCGGCGGGAGGGCCCTATGAGCAGTTCTTC. Its translation is CASSLSPAGGPYEQFF. The full variable domain, its missing parts supplied by reference TRBV28 and TRBJ2-1, is DVKVTQSSRYLVKRTGEKVFLECVQDMDHENMFWYRQDPGLGLRLIYFSYDVKMKEKGDIPEGYSVSREKKERFSLILESASTNQTSMYLCASSLSPAGGPYEQFFGPGTRLTVL.

This clonotype was seen repeatedly, ten times or more. J is TRBJ2-1 and V is TRBV5-1, with 8 bases that match TRBD2. V gave up 0 bases and J gave up 3 bases; unmatched junction bases: 2. The germline V gene encodes CDR1 SGHRS and CDR2 YFSETQ. CDR3 length equals 15 residues. This CDR3 reads CASSLETSDYNEQFF. The CDR3, as DNA: TGCGCCAGCAGCTTGGAGACTAGCGACTACAATGAGCAGTTCTTC.

This clonotype has only a few counts. The chain has TRBV12-3 or TRBV12-4 and TRBJ1-2; TRBD1 agrees at 8 bases. The CDR3 has 19 amino acids. Losses at the gene ends were 4 bases for V and 5 bases for J; bases not matched to a gene: 21. The CDR3 spells CASSSPFVSRGQGAYGYTF. The CDR3 coding sequence is TGTGCCAGCAGTTCCCCGTTCGTGAGTAGAGGACAGGGCGCTTATGGCTACACCTTC.

V usage is TRBV6-1 and J usage is TRBJ1-5, with D perhaps TRBD1 (6 bases). This CDR3 spans 12 amino acids. Trimming pared 8 bases from V and 2 bases from J, leaving 7 bases between. Germline V gene data show CDR1 as MNHNS and CDR2 as SASEGT. CDR3 amino acids: CASAGGNQPQHF. For the CDR3, the DNA is TGTGCCAGCGCAGGGGGCAATCAGCCCCAGCATTTT.

The chain uses TRBV29-1 and TRBJ1-1; no clear D. CDR3 length equals 13 residues. Trimming took off 2 bases at V and 6 bases at J, with 13 bases between the two ends. Germline-derived CDR1 and CDR2 are SQVTM and ANQGSEA. This CDR3 is CSVEMGNIPEAFF. CDR3 nucleotides: TGCAGCGTTGAAATGGGGAACATTCCTGAAGCTTTCTTT.

This clonotype was observed at least ten times. The genes are TRBV6-1 and TRBJ2-1, with D tentatively TRBD1 (6 bases). Looked up from germline, CDR1 is MNHNS and CDR2 is SASEGT. CDR3 size: 15 residues. V lost 8 bases and J 2 bases, leaving 16 bases between the germline ends. CDR3 nucleotides: TGTGCCAGCCGCAGGGGCAGGCATACCTACAATGAGCAGTTCTTC. It yields the protein CASRRGRHTYNEQFF.

This clonotype was found many times. The CDR3 nucleotides are TGTGCCGGTATAGGGACAGACCCGGGGGGAAACACTGAAGCTTTCTTT. This gives the protein CAGIGTDPGGNTEAFF. V gene TRBV19 combines with J gene TRBJ1-1, with 7 bases aligning to TRBD1. This CDR3 region has 16 residues. Germline V gene sequence: CDR1 LNHDA, CDR2 SQIVND (reference sequence). With 11 bases clipped from V and 2 bases from J, the junction kept 17 bases outside the gene matches.

This clonotype was counted many times. The chain carries TRBV12-3 or TRBV12-4 and TRBJ2-3, with D perhaps assigned TRBD1 or TRBD2 (5 bases each). V was cut by 0 bases and J by 7 bases, with 8 bases left in between. The CDR3 has 13 residues. CDR3 protein: CASSLARGNTQYF. The CDR3 DNA reads TGTGCCAGCAGTTTAGCGAGGGGAAATACGCAGTATTTT.

This clonotype was counted once. This may arise from a read error, as a much more abundant clone is one base away. Since no conserved phenylalanine or tryptophan closes the CDR3, a read error is the likely cause. This chain connects TRBV30 to TRBJ1-6, with TRBD1 as a possible D gene (5 bases). The length of the CDR3 is 13 residues. Germline V gene lookup returns CDR1 GTSNPN and CDR2 SVGIG (reference sequence). V dropped 6 bases and J dropped 5 bases, with 11 bases sitting between them. This chain's CDR3 is CACQLGDNSPLHL. CDR3 sequence (DNA): TGTGCCTGTCAGCTGGGGGATAATTCACCCCTCCACCTT.

Many counts were recorded for this clonotype. V gene TRBV10-3 combines with J gene TRBJ2-7; possible D gene TRBD2, 6 bases. Between the trimmed V and J ends, which lost 4 bases and 0 bases, there was a span of 10 bases. This CDR3 spans 14 amino acids. Germline lookup yields CDR1 ENHRY and CDR2 SYGVKD. The CDR3 DNA reads as TGTGCCATCAGTGGGAGGGAGGCCTCCTACGAGCAGTACTTC. This codes for CAISGREASYEQYF.